Listed here are 30 T cell receptor beta chains from one sample, sequenced in a study of T cell clonality in common variable immunodeficiency. Generated by immunoSEQ multiplex PCR, the TCRdb table keeps only in-frame clones and is missing some. The sample includes about 52,000 clones, none of them occurring once. Sequencing was carried out using peripheral blood mononuclear cells. Receptor source: a person aged 18-70 years in good health.

This clone was detected ten times or more. The read is 3 residues too short to cover the CDR3 end, so that end is filled in from the germline J gene. The chain joins TRBV23-1 to TRBJ2-1; D is unclear. TRBV23-1 is marked as an open reading frame, function uncertain. This CDR3 spans 17 amino acids. Trimming removed 2 bases from V and 2 bases from J, with 16 bases in between. The DNA read from the CDR3 is TGCGCCAGCAGTCAAGGCCAGGCCCACCCGGCCTACAATGAG. The encoded protein is CASSQGQAHPAYNE. The whole CDR3 sequence is CASSQGQAHPAYNEQFF.

On this clone: The read terminates 3 residues before the CDR3 end, so the remaining end is supplied by the germline J gene. The rearrangement links TRBV7-8 to TRBJ1-6; tentatively, D is TRBD1 (6 bases). The V and J ends lost 5 bases and 5 bases respectively, with 10 bases between them. Germline loops: CDR1 SGHVS, CDR2 FQNEAQ. CDR3 length: 14 amino acids. The DNA read from the CDR3 is TGTGCCAGCAGCCCGGACAGCCATAATTCACCC. Its protein is CASSPDSHNSP. The entire CDR3 protein is CASSPDSHNSPLHF. The entire variable domain, with the rest obtained from reference TRBV7-8 and TRBJ1-6, is as follows: GAGVSQSPRYKVAKRGQDVALRCDPISGHVSLFWYQQALGQGPEFLTYFQNEAQLDKSGLPSDRFFAERPEGSVSTLKIQRTQQEDSAVYLCASSPDSHNSPLHFGNGTRLTVT.

This clone came up many times. The read stops 3 residues short of the end of the CDR3; the missing end is completed from the germline J gene. The chain employs TRBV14 and TRBJ2-7, with 8 positions matching TRBD1. CDR3 length: 13 residues. CDR1 SGHDN and CDR2 FVKESK come from the germline V gene. The V segment lost 5 bases and the J segment 4 bases; nucleotides outside the gene matches: 4. CDR3 sequence: CASSNDRGYEQYF. CDR3 DNA (partial): TGTGCCAGCAGCAATGACAGGGGTTACGAG.

For this clone: The CDR3 end lies 3 residues beyond the end of the read and is filled in from the germline J gene. The chain has TRBV6-1 and TRBJ1-3; possibly TRBD1 for D (6 bases). Germline V gene lookup returns CDR1 MNHNS and CDR2 SASEGT. The CDR3 covers 18 residues. V was shortened by 1 base and J by 2 bases, with 18 bases between the two germline ends. CDR3 sequence: CASSEGYPSGQPGNTIYF. The covered CDR3 bases are TGTGCCAGCAGTGAAGGCTACCCATCTGGACAGCCTGGAAACACC.

The sample holds many counts of this clone. The read terminates 3 residues ahead of where the CDR3 ends, so the germline J gene completes it. The chain employs TRBV5-1 and TRBJ2-7; 10 nucleotides match TRBD2. Germline trimming cut 5 bases from V and 2 bases from J; bases unmatched to any gene: 10. The CDR3 runs to 16 residues. Germline V gene data show CDR1 as SGHRS and CDR2 as YFSETQ. CDR3 DNA, as far as it was read: TGCGCCAGCAGTCCAGGAGCGGGAGGGCCAACCTACGAG. Translated, it gives CASSPGAGGPTYE. In full, the CDR3 is CASSPGAGGPTYEQYF.

This clone was counted many times. The CDR3 goes on 3 residues after the read ends, and that part is filled in from the germline J gene. The rearrangement joins TRBV7-9 to TRBJ1-4; D is unclear. The CDR3 has 15 residues. V was clipped by 1 base and J by 8 bases, with 14 bases between them. Germline CDR1 SEHNR, CDR2 FQNEAQ (reference sequence). The CDR3 bases that were read are TGTGCCAGCAGCTTAGTAGCATACGGCGGGGAAAAA. Its protein product is CASSLVAYGGEK. The full CDR3 protein reads CASSLVAYGGEKLFF.

This clone occurred many times. The DNA ends 3 residues before the CDR3 does, and the rest of the CDR3 is filled in from the germline J gene. The chain recombines TRBV27 with TRBJ2-2, with D unresolved. This CDR3 spans 15 amino acids. The germline V gene encodes CDR1 MNHEY and CDR2 SMNVEV (reference sequence). The ends were cut back, 6 bases at V and 3 bases at J, with 14 bases in the middle. This CDR3 reads CASRRLVEDTGELFF. The CDR3 bases that were read are TGTGCCAGCAGGCGGCTAGTCGAAGACACCGGGGAG.

This clone was recorded at least ten times. The sequence runs out 3 residues before the end of the CDR3; the remainder is reconstructed from the germline J gene. The chain couples TRBV18 to TRBJ1-3, with 8 positions matching TRBD1. V was clipped by 3 bases and J by 2 bases; unmatched bases: 6. The CDR3 loop spans 16 amino acids. The germline V gene has CDR1 KGHSH and CDR2 LQKENI. CDR3 DNA (partial): TGTGCCAGCTCACCTCAAGGACAGGGCACTGGAAACACC. Amino acid sequence: CASSPQGQGTGNT. The CDR3 in its entirety is CASSPQGQGTGNTIYF.

In its sample, this clone was seen a few times. The read halts 3 residues ahead of the CDR3 end, with the missing end drawn from the germline J gene. J is TRBJ2-3 and V is TRBV7-9, with TRBD2 matching 8 bases. With 4 bases clipped from V and 4 bases from J, the junction kept 1 base outside the gene matches. CDR3 size: 13 residues. Per germline, CDR1 SEHNR and CDR2 FQNEAQ (reference sequence). The DNA read from the CDR3 is TGTGCCAGCAGCTGGACTAGCCCAGATACG. It yields the protein CASSWTSPDT. The whole CDR3 reads CASSWTSPDTQYF.

The table lists this clone with many counts. Coverage ceases 3 residues before the CDR3 finishes, and the germline J gene fills in the end. V and J are TRBV19 and TRBJ1-1; D is uncertain. With 4 bases removed from V and 1 base from J, the gap between germline ends came to 7 bases. This CDR3 has 13 amino acids. Germline V CDR1 and CDR2: LNHDA, SQIVND (reference sequence). The CDR3 protein is CASSTHRNTEAFF. The sequenced CDR3 bases are TGTGCCAGTAGTACCCACAGGAACACTGAA.

With regard to this clone: The DNA ends 3 residues before the CDR3 does, and the rest of the CDR3 is filled in from the germline J gene. The chain is built from TRBV7-9 and TRBJ1-6; a weak D match, TRBD1 (5 bases). Germline CDR1 is SEHNR and CDR2 is FQNEAQ (reference sequence). The CDR3 covers 14 residues. Trimming pared 3 bases from V and 8 bases from J, leaving 11 bases between. The part of the CDR3 DNA that was read is TGTGCCAGCAGCTTCTCAGGGTTACATTCACCC. It codes for CASSFSGLHSP. The full CDR3 is CASSFSGLHSPLHF.

This clone was observed at least ten times. The read falls 3 residues short of the CDR3 end, and the missing part is taken from the germline J gene. The V gene is TRBV20-1, the J gene TRBJ1-2; 7 bases line up with TRBD1. Germline lookup yields CDR1 DFQATT and CDR2 SNEGSKA (reference sequence). V lost 1 base to trimming and J lost 6 bases; unmatched junction nucleotides: 5. This CDR3 is built from 13 residues. The CDR3 protein is CSARVSTGDGYTF. The sequenced CDR3 bases are TGCAGTGCTAGAGTTTCAACAGGGGATGGC.

This clone was detected many times. The read stops 3 residues short of the end of the CDR3; the missing end is completed from the germline J gene. V and J are TRBV18 and TRBJ1-1; TRBD1 aligns across 7 bases. The CDR3 has 12 amino acids. Germline V gives CDR1 KGHSH, CDR2 LQKENI. V lost 4 bases and J lost 6; bases outside the gene matches: 2. This CDR3 reads CASSRQGAEAFF. Partial CDR3 DNA: TGTGCCAGCTCACGACAGGGCGCTGAA. Complete variable domain (other parts from reference TRBV18 and TRBJ1-1): NAGVMQNPRHLVRRRGQEARLRCSPMKGHSHVYWYRQLPEEGLKFMVYLQKENIIDESGMPKERFSAEFPKEGPSILRIQQVVRGDSAAYFCASSRQGAEAFFGQGTRLTVV.

Ten or more counts support this clone. The CDR3: CASSEVNSNQPQHF. The covered CDR3 bases are TGTGCCAGCAGTGAAGTTAATAGCAATCAGCCC. The V call is TRBV6-1, the J call TRBJ1-5; no reliable D call. Read coverage stops 3 residues before the CDR3 terminus; the germline J gene supplies the remainder. This CDR3 region has 14 residues. Germline CDR1 MNHNS, CDR2 SASEGT. V lost 1 base and J lost 0, with 4 bases in between.

This clone was seen at least ten times. Read sequence stops 3 residues before the CDR3 end, and the germline J gene provides the missing end. This specimen includes other DNA sequences encoding the same CDR3. The chain joins TRBV20-1 to TRBJ2-3; weak D call: TRBD2 (6 bases). This CDR3 spans 12 amino acids. Germline V CDR1 and CDR2: DFQATT, SNEGSKA (reference sequence). CDR3 DNA, as far as it was read: TGCAGCTTAGCGGAGACCACAGATACG. Protein product: CSLAETTDT. The full-length CDR3 reads as CSLAETTDTQYF.

This clone was detected many times. The read terminates 3 residues ahead of where the CDR3 ends, so the germline J gene completes it. The chain joins TRBV18 to TRBJ2-3; 7 bases are shared with TRBD2. The CDR3 spans 15 residues. Germline assignment: CDR1 KGHSH and CDR2 LQKENI. The V gene end was trimmed by 6 bases and the J gene end by 2 bases; junction bases not matched to a gene: 8. Partial CDR3 DNA: TGTGCCAGCTCGCGCCAGCGGGGTTCCACAGATACG. Its translation: CASSRQRGSTDT. The whole CDR3 region reads CASSRQRGSTDTQYF.

The table lists this clone with many counts. Partial CDR3 DNA: TGCGCCAGCAGCTCGTCCAGGTCCTACGAG. Its translation is CASSSSRSYE. The full CDR3 protein is CASSSSRSYEQYF. V usage is TRBV5-1 and J usage is TRBJ2-7; unclear D gene. Read coverage stops 3 residues before the CDR3 terminus; the germline J gene supplies the remainder. The CDR3 has 13 amino acids. Looked up from germline, CDR1 is SGHRS and CDR2 is YFSETQ. V was cut by 3 bases and J by 1 base, with 8 bases left in between.

This clone appeared a few times. The CDR3 goes on 3 residues after the read ends, and that part is filled in from the germline J gene. The rearrangement links TRBV6-1 to TRBJ1-2; D is possibly TRBD1 (6 bases). In germline, CDR1 is MNHNS, CDR2 SASEGT. This CDR3 is built from 15 residues. CDR3 bases read: TGTGCCAGCAGTGAAATGCTACAGGGCAACTACGAC. It is translated as CASSEMLQGNYD. The CDR3, in full, reads CASSEMLQGNYDYTF.

This clone was seen at least ten times. Read coverage stops 3 residues before the CDR3 terminus; the germline J gene supplies the remainder. The V call is TRBV20-1, the J call TRBJ2-7; D perhaps matches TRBD1 (5 bases). The CDR3 loop spans 12 amino acids. Germline V lookup: CDR1 DFQATT, CDR2 SNEGSKA (reference sequence). The CDR3 here is CSLRTSSYEQYF. The sequenced part of the CDR3 DNA is TGCAGCCTTAGGACAAGCTCCTACGAG.

This clone was recorded many times. The read halts 3 residues ahead of the CDR3 end, with the missing end drawn from the germline J gene. The V call is TRBV12-3 or TRBV12-4, the J call TRBJ2-1, with D possibly TRBD1 on 6 matching bases. The CDR3 length is 11 residues. V shed 7 bases and J shed 8 bases, with 9 bases lying between them. The sequenced CDR3 bases are TGTGCCAGCACCCGACAGGATGAG. This sequence encodes CASTRQDE. The whole CDR3 sequence is CASTRQDEQFF.

At least ten counts were recorded for this clone. The read stops 3 residues short of the end of the CDR3; the missing end is completed from the germline J gene. The rearrangement links TRBV20-1 to TRBJ1-2; possible D gene TRBD1, 5 bases. V lost 0 bases, J lost 5 bases, and 22 bases lay in between. Germline CDR1 and CDR2: DFQATT and SNEGSKA (reference sequence). The CDR3 runs to 17 residues. CDR3 region: CSARDYSGQAGGYGYTF. CDR3 bases read: TGCAGTGCTAGAGATTATAGCGGCCAAGCGGGGGGATATGGC.

This clone was seen repeatedly, ten times or more. The read ends 3 residues before the CDR3 terminus; that terminus is restored from the germline J gene. The rearrangement uses TRBV19 and TRBJ2-1, with 8 bases fitting TRBD1. There are 15 residues in the CDR3. Germline V gene data show CDR1 as LNHDA and CDR2 as SQIVND (reference sequence). J lost 2 bases, V lost 9 bases, and 9 bases had no gene match. Here the CDR3 reads CASTLGQGPYNEQFF. The CDR3 bases that were read are TGTGCCAGCACCTTAGGACAGGGTCCCTACAATGAG.

In its sample, this clone was seen many times. Coverage ceases 3 residues before the CDR3 finishes, and the germline J gene fills in the end. V gene TRBV6-1 combines with J gene TRBJ2-7, with TRBD2 matching 13 bases. Per the germline V gene, CDR1 is MNHNS and CDR2 is SASEGT. There are 16 residues in the CDR3. V was clipped by 4 bases and J by 6 bases; unmatched bases: 9. The CDR3 is CASSGIGTSGIIEQYF. CDR3 DNA (partial): TGTGCCAGCAGTGGGATCGGGACTAGCGGGATCATCGAG.

In this sample, this clone turned up many times. From the germline J gene comes the end of the CDR3, since the read stops 3 residues before it. V usage is TRBV10-1 and J usage is TRBJ2-7; 13 bases map to TRBD2. The CDR3 spans 15 residues. Germline loops: CDR1 WNHNN, CDR2 SYGVQD (reference sequence). J gave up 2 bases and V 4 bases, and 2 bases lay outside the gene matches. The covered CDR3 bases are TGCGCCAGCAGTGGGGGACTAGCGGGACCCTACGAG. As protein: CASSGGLAGPYE. In full, the CDR3 is CASSGGLAGPYEQYF.

This clone was seen many times. The read is 3 residues too short to cover the CDR3 end, so that end is filled in from the germline J gene. The chain uses TRBV30 and TRBJ1-6; D remains unclear. The CDR3 covers 13 residues. Germline V lookup: CDR1 GTSNPN, CDR2 SVGIG (reference sequence). Trimming shortened V by 2 bases and J by 6 bases, and 8 bases separated the two germline ends. The CDR3 DNA, read in part, is TGTGCCTGGAGTTCCGGGGTTAATTCACCC. Translation gives CAWSSGVNSP. The entire CDR3 reads CAWSSGVNSPLHF.

In the case of this clone: The read is 3 residues too short to cover the CDR3 end, so that end is filled in from the germline J gene. This chain connects TRBV18 to TRBJ1-2, with D maybe TRBD1 (5 bases). The germline CDR1 and CDR2 sequences are KGHSH and LQKENI. With 6 bases removed from V and 0 bases from J, the gap between germline ends came to 14 bases. This CDR3 is 15 amino acids long. The CDR3 loop reads CASSPDRTANYGYTF. CDR3 DNA, as far as it was read: TGTGCCAGCTCGCCCGACAGAACCGCTAACTATGGC. Combining the CDR3 with reference TRBV18 and TRBJ1-2 gives the whole variable domain NAGVMQNPRHLVRRRGQEARLRCSPMKGHSHVYWYRQLPEEGLKFMVYLQKENIIDESGMPKERFSAEFPKEGPSILRIQQVVRGDSAAYFCASSPDRTANYGYTFGSGTRLTVV.

This clone has at least ten counts. Sequencing ends 3 residues short of the CDR3 end; the germline J gene provides the rest. The rearrangement links TRBV10-3 to TRBJ2-2; the D gene is possibly TRBD1 (5 bases). Germline assignment: CDR1 ENHRY and CDR2 SYGVKD. The V gene lost 4 bases and the J gene lost 7 bases, with 13 bases spanning the gap. The CDR3 contains 14 residues. The sequenced CDR3 bases are TGTGCCATCAGTGTCTCCCAGGGTCTCGGGGAG. It is translated as CAISVSQGLGE. The entire CDR3 is CAISVSQGLGELFF.

This clone was recorded many times. The read ends 3 residues early relative to the CDR3; the germline J gene fills the gap. V is TRBV29-1 and J is TRBJ2-7, with 8 nucleotides matching TRBD1. The germline CDR1 and CDR2 sequences are SQVTM and ANQGSEA. The CDR3 runs 14 residues. Trimming at V came to 4 bases and at J to 5 bases, leaving 10 bases not matched to a gene. The CDR3 DNA, read in part, is TGCAGCGTTGTCCCCGGGGCAGGGGGCAACGAG. Translating gives CSVVPGAGGNE. The full CDR3 is CSVVPGAGGNEQYF.

With respect to this clone: The DNA ends 3 residues before the CDR3 does, and the rest of the CDR3 is filled in from the germline J gene. The chain carries TRBV5-6 and TRBJ1-5; 7 positions match TRBD1. The CDR3 consists of 15 residues. Looked up from germline, CDR1 is SGHDT and CDR2 is YYEEEE. The V gene end was trimmed by 4 bases and the J gene end by 0 bases; junction bases not matched to a gene: 4. This CDR3 reads CASSPGQASNQPQHF. The covered CDR3 bases are TGTGCCAGCAGCCCCGGACAGGCTAGCAATCAGCCC.

This clone showed up many times. The DNA read from the CDR3 is TGTGCCAGCTCACCACTAACAGGGTCCTACGAG. Amino acid sequence: CASSPLTGSYE. The entire CDR3 protein reads CASSPLTGSYEQYF. The genes are TRBV18 and TRBJ2-7; the D gene is possibly TRBD1 (6 bases). The read ends 3 residues early relative to the CDR3; the germline J gene fills the gap. Trimming took 1 base from V and 1 from J, leaving 8 bases between them. CDR1 is KGHSH and CDR2 is LQKENI in the germline V gene. The CDR3 consists of 14 residues.